This TCR beta chain was sequenced in a study of blood T cells in healthy people across ages. Study conclusions and caveats: Long-lived donors exceeded aged donors in naive CD4+ cells and diversity.

It was with a sample-barcoded 5' primer and a J-beta primer mix that a second PCR of roughly 7 to 12 cycles was run. TCRdb reprocessed the 5' RACE reads via MiXCR and lists one record per CDR3 protein. The table records about 780,000 distinct CDR3 sequences, less than 60% of them present only once. This clonotype was counted a few times. Its target is unknown. V shed 0 bases and J 10 bases; nucleotides not matched to a gene: 11. CDR3 length: 15 amino acids. The germline V gene has CDR1 DFQATT and CDR2 SNEGSKA (reference sequence). The source of this sequence is a man aged 80 or over in good health. The source material was blood. This chain connects TRBV20-1 to TRBJ2-1; 8 bases are a match to TRBD1. This CDR3 reads CSARDSGTGAREQFF. Here the CDR3 DNA reads TGCAGTGCTAGAGATTCCGGGACAGGAGCTCGGGAGCAGTTCTTC.